The text below deals with one T cell receptor beta chain. These data are taken from a study of T cell changes during pregnancy in multiple sclerosis. The junction had 9 bases not matched to a gene; V was cut back by 3 bases and J by 0 bases. The germline CDR1 and CDR2 sequences are MDHEN and SYDVKM. The CDR3 runs 18 residues. Assay: immunoSEQ multiplex PCR; the TCRdb copy retains only in-frame clones and omits some. The data show about 22,000 clones, about 88% seen once. Source: CD8+ T cells from peripheral blood mononuclear cells, taken after pregnancy. This chain links TRBV28 with TRBJ2-1; 9 nucleotides agree with TRBD2. The source of this sequence is a female donor with multiple sclerosis, enrolled in a pregnancy study. Here the CDR3 reads CASSLALAGTSSYNEQFF. The CDR3, as DNA: TGTGCCAGCAGTTTGGCCCTAGCGGGGACGAGCTCCTACAATGAGCAGTTCTTC. The whole variable domain, filled in from reference TRBV28 and TRBJ2-1, reads DVKVTQSSRYLVKRTGEKVFLECVQDMDHENMFWYRQDPGLGLRLIYFSYDVKMKEKGDIPEGYSVSREKKERFSLILESASTNQTSMYLCASSLALAGTSSYNEQFFGPGTRLTVL.